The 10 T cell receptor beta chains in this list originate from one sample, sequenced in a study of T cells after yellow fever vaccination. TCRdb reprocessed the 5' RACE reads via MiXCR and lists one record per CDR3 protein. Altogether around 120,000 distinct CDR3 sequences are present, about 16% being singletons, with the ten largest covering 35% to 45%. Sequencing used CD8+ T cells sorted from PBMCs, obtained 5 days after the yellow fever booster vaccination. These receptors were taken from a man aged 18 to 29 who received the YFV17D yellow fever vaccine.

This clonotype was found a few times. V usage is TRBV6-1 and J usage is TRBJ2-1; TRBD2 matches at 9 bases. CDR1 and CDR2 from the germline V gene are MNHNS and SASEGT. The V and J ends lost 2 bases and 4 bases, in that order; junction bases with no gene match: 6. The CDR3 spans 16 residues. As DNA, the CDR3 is TGTGCCAGCAGTGAACTAGCGGGGACCCGTTACAATGAGCAGTTCTTC. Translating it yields CASSELAGTRYNEQFF.

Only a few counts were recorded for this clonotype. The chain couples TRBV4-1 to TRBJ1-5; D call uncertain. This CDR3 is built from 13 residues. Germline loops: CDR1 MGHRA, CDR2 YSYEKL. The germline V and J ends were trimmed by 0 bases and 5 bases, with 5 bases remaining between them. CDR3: CASSQDRDQPQHF. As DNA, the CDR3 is TGCGCCAGCAGCCAAGATCGAGATCAGCCCCAGCATTTT.

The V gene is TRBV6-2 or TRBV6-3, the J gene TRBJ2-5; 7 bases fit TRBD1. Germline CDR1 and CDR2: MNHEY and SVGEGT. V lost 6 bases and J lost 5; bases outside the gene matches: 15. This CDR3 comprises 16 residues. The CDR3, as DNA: TGTGCCAGCAGACCCCTCGACAGGGTAATACGTGAGACCCAGTACTTC. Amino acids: CASRPLDRVIRETQYF.

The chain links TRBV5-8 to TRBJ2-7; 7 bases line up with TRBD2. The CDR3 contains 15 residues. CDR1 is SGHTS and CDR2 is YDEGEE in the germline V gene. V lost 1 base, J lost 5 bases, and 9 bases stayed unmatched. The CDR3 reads CASSLIGDGGDEQYF. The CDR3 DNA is TGTGCCAGCAGCTTGATTGGGGATGGGGGGGACGAGCAGTACTTC.

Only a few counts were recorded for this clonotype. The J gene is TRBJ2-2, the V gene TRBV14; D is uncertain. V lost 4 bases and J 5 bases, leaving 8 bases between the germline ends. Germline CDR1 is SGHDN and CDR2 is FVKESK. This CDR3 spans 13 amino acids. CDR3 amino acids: CASSPPKTGELFF. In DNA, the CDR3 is TGTGCCAGCAGCCCCCCCAAGACCGGGGAGCTGTTTTTT.

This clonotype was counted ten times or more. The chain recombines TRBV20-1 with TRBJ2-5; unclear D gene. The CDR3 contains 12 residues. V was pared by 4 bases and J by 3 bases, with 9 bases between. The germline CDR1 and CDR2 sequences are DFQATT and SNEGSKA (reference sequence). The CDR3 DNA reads TGCAGTGCTACGTGGGTTGAAGAGACCCAGTACTTC. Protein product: CSATWVEETQYF.

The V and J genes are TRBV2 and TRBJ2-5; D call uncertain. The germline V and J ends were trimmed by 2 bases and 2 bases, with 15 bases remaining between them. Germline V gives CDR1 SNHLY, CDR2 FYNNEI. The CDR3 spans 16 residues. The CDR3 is CASSETGLLEQETQYF. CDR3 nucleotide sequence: TGTGCCAGCAGTGAAACTGGCTTGCTCGAGCAAGAGACCCAGTACTTC.

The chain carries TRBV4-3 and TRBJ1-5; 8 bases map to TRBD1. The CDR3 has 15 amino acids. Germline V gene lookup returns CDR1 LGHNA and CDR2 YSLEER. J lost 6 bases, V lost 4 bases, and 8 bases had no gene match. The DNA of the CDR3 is TGCGCCAGCAGCCTAGGGACAGGCGAGGGTCAGCCCCAGCATTTT. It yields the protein CASSLGTGEGQPQHF.

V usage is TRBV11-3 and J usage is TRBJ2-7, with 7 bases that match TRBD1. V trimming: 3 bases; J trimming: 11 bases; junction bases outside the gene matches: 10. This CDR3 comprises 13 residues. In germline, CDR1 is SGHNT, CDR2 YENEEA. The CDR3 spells CASSLGPGQRKYF. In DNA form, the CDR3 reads TGTGCCAGCAGCTTGGGTCCGGGACAGAGGAAGTACTTC.

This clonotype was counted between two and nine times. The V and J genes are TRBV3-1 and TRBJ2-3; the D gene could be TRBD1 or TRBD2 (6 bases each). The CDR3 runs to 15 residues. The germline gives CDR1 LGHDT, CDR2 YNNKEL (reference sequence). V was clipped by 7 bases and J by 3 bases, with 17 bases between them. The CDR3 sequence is CASTQQGGGTDTQYF. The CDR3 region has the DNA TGTGCCAGCACTCAACAAGGGGGAGGAACAGATACGCAGTATTTT.